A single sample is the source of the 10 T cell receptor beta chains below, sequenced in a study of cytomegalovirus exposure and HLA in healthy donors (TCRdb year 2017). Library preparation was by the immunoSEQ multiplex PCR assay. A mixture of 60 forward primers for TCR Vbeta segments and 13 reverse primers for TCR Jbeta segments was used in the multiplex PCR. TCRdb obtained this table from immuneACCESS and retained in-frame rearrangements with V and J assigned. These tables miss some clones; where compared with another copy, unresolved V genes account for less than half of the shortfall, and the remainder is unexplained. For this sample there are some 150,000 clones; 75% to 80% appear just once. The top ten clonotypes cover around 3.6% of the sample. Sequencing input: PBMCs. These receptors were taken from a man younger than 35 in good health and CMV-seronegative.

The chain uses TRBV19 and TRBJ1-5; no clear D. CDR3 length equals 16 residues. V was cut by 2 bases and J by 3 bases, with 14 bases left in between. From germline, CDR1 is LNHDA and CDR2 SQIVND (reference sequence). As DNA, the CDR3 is TGTGCCAGTAGTATACAGTCGGTGGGAGTCAATCAGCCCCAGCATTTT. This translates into CASSIQSVGVNQPQHF.

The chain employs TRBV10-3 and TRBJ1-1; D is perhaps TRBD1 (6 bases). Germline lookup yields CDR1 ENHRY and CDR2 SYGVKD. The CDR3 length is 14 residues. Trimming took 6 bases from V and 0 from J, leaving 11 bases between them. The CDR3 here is CAISRQDMNTEAFF. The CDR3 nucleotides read TGTGCCATCAGCCGACAGGATATGAACACTGAAGCTTTCTTT.

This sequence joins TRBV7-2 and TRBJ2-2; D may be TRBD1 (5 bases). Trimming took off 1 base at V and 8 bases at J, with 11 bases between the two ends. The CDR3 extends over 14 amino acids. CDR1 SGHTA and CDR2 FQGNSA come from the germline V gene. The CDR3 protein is CASSLGAQGGELFF. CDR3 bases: TGTGCCAGCAGCTTAGGGGCTCAGGGTGGGGAGCTGTTTTTT.

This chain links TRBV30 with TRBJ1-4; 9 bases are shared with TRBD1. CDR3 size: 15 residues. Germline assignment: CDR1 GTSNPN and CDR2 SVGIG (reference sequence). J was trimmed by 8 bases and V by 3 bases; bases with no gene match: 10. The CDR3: CAWRDGTGIGEKLFF. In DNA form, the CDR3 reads TGTGCCTGGAGAGACGGGACAGGGATCGGCGAAAAACTGTTTTTT.

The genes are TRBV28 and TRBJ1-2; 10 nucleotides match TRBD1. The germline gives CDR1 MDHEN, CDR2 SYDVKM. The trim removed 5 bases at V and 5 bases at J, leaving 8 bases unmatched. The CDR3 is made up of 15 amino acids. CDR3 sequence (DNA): TGTGCCAGCAGTCTATTACCGGGACAGGGGTATGGCTACACCTTC. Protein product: CASSLLPGQGYGYTF.

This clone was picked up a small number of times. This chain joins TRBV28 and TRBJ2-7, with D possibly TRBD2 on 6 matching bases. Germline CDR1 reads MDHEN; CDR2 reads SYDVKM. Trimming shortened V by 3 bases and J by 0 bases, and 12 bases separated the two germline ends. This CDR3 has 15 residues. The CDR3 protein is CASSFRGTNSYEQYF. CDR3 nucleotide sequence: TGTGCCAGCAGTTTTCGGGGGACCAACTCCTACGAGCAGTACTTC.

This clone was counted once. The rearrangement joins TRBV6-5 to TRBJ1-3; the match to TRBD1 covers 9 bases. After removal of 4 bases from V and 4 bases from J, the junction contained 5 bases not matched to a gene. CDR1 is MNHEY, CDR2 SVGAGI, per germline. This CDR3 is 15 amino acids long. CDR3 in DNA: TGTGCCAGCAGTTTTCGGACAGGGGAGGGAAACACCATATATTTT. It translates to CASSFRTGEGNTIYF.

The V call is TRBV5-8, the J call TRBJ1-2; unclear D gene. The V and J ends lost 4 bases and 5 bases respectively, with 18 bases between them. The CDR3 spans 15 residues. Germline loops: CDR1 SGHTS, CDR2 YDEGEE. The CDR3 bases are TGTGCCAGCAGCCTCGTACCCTCGAGAGAGTATGGCTACACCTTC. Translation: CASSLVPSREYGYTF.

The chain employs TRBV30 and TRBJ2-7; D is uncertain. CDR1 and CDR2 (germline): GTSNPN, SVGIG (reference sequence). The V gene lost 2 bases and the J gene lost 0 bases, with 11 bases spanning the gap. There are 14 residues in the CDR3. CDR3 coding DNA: TGTGCCTGGAGTTTTTCAGCGAGCTCCTACGAGCAGTACTTC. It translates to CAWSFSASSYEQYF. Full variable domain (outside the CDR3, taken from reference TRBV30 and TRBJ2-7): SQTIHQWPATLVQPVGSPLSLECTVEGTSNPNLYWYRQAAGRGLQLLFYSVGIGQISSEVPQNLSASRPQDRQFILSSKKLLLSDSGFYLCAWSFSASSYEQYFGPGTRLTVT.

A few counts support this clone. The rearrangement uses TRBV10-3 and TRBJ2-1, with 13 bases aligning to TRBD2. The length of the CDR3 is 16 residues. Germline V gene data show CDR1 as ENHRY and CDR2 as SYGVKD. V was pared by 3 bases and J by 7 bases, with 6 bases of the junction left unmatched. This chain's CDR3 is CAISEPGLAGLNEQFF. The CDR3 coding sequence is TGTGCCATCAGTGAACCGGGACTAGCGGGACTGAATGAGCAGTTCTTC.